These 2 T cell receptor beta chains were all obtained from the same sample, sequenced in a study of cytomegalovirus exposure and HLA in healthy donors. Libraries were prepared by immunoSEQ multiplex PCR; TCRdb keeps only in-frame clonotypes and omits some of them. The table has 150,000 to 200,000 clones, about 89% seen once. The sequencing sample was made of PBMCs. The receptor source for this set is a woman aged 18-30 years in good health and CMV-seropositive.

The chain recombines TRBV28 with TRBJ2-7, with TRBD1 as a possible D gene (6 bases). The ends were cut back, 8 bases at V and 6 bases at J, with 17 bases in the middle. Germline V gene lookup returns CDR1 MDHEN and CDR2 SYDVKM. The CDR3 is made up of 13 amino acids. The CDR3 DNA follows: TGTGCCAGCGGGACACCGGCGGGTGGCGAGCAGTACTTC. As protein: CASGTPAGGEQYF.

This clone was seen a single time. This rearrangement joins TRBV4-2 to TRBJ1-1, with D unclear. This CDR3 region has 14 residues. Germline CDR1 and CDR2: LGHNA and YNFKEQ. V shed 1 base and J shed 1 base, with 7 bases lying between them. CDR3 in DNA: TGTGCCAGCAGCCAAGCGGGAGGGAACACTGAAGCTTTCTTT. Translated, it gives CASSQAGGNTEAFF.